A selection of T cell receptor beta chains follows, all from one sample in a study of T-cell memory formation after mild COVID-19. Using its own MiXCR run on the 5' RACE reads, TCRdb lists one record per CDR3 protein. The repertoire includes around 410,000 distinct CDR3 sequences, less than 25% of them detected once, and about an eighth sits in the top ten. The specimen was PBMCs or a T cell subset sorted from them (not recorded which). The receptor source for this set is an adult woman who had mild COVID-19 (a few samples of this study predate the infection). Cell type and time point are not known. The CDR3 runs from the conserved cysteine through the conserved F or W. Each record gives: J gene, clone size, V gene, D gene, CDR3 DNA, CDR3 protein. D genes are given only for firm matches. The listing skips clone size in some rows; elsewhere it reads once, few, many or a size class.

J: TRBJ2-3
size: -
V: TRBV3-1
D: -
DNA: TGTGCCAGCAGCCAGAACGTGGGCACAGATACGCAGTATTTT
CDR3: CASSQNVGTDTQYF

J: TRBJ2-1
size: -
V: TRBV6-1
D: TRBD1
DNA: TGTGCCAGCAACCGACAGGGTTTGGGGCAGTTCTTC
CDR3: CASNRQGLGQFF

J: TRBJ1-1
size: -
V: TRBV20-1
D: TRBD1
DNA: TGCAGTGCTAGCGCACAGGGGGGGCGGATAAACACTGAAGCTTTCTTT
CDR3: CSASAQGGRINTEAFF

J: TRBJ2-7
size: -
V: TRBV3-1
D: TRBD2
DNA: TGTGCCAGCAGCCAAGAGAGGTCGACTAGCGGGGTTAATTACGAGCAGTACTTC
CDR3: CASSQERSTSGVNYEQYF

J: TRBJ2-1
size: many
V: TRBV5-1
D: TRBD2
DNA: TGCGCCAGCAGCTTTAGCGGGGGCCCGGGCAATGAGCAGTTCTTC
CDR3: CASSFSGGPGNEQFF

J: TRBJ2-7
size: few
V: TRBV4-2
D: TRBD2
DNA: TGTGCCAGCAGCTCATTTAGCGGGGGGGCTTACGAGCAGTACTTC
CDR3: CASSSFSGGAYEQYF

J: TRBJ1-1
size: -
V: TRBV6-2/TRBV6-3
D: -
DNA: TGTGCCAGCAGTAAAGGGACCCTTATGAACACTGAAGCTTTCTTT
CDR3: CASSKGTLMNTEAFF

J: TRBJ1-2
size: -
V: TRBV7-2
D: TRBD1
DNA: TGTGCCAGCAGCTTAGCGGGGTCAGGGGGTCGAGATGGCTACACCTTC
CDR3: CASSLAGSGGRDGYTF

J: TRBJ2-5
size: -
V: TRBV3-1
D: TRBD1
DNA: TGTGCCAGCAGCCACCCGGACAGGGAAGAGACCCAGTACTTC
CDR3: CASSHPDREETQYF

J: TRBJ2-3
size: -
V: TRBV20-1
D: -
DNA: TGCAGTGCTAGCCCTAAGTACGGTACGCAGTATTTT
CDR3: CSASPKYGTQYF

J: TRBJ1-1
size: few
V: TRBV18
D: -
DNA: TGTGCCAGCTCACCACCGGAGTCAGCCAACACTGAAGCTTTCTTT
CDR3: CASSPPESANTEAFF

J: TRBJ2-7
size: -
V: TRBV2
D: -
DNA: TGTGCCAGCAGTGCAATCCAGGGGGGCGACGAGCAGTACTTC
CDR3: CASSAIQGGDEQYF

J: TRBJ2-3
size: -
V: TRBV5-4
D: -
DNA: TGTGCCAGCAGCTTGGCAGCCGGGGGAGTCTCAGATACGCAGTATTTT
CDR3: CASSLAAGGVSDTQYF

J: TRBJ2-3
size: few
V: TRBV4-2
D: -
DNA: TGTGCCAGCAGCCAAGAAGGCATAGGCACAGATACGCAGTATTTT
CDR3: CASSQEGIGTDTQYF

J: TRBJ1-6
size: -
V: TRBV5-1
D: -
DNA: TGCGCCAGCAGCTTGGCTACCAACTATAATTCACCCCTCCACTTT
CDR3: CASSLATNYNSPLHF

J: TRBJ2-7
size: -
V: TRBV7-7
D: -
DNA: TGTGCTAGCAGCCCCGAACAGTCCTTCTCCTACGAGCAGTACTTC
CDR3: CASSPEQSFSYEQYF

J: TRBJ2-1
size: once
V: TRBV6-5
D: TRBD2
DNA: TGTGCCAGCAGTTACTCGACGACTAGTTTAGGCGGGGGGGCGAATGAGCAGTTCTTC
CDR3: CASSYSTTSLGGGANEQFF

J: TRBJ2-3
size: few
V: TRBV27
D: -
DNA: TGTGCCAGCAGTTTCTTGGGGGCCGAAGATACGCAGTATTTT
CDR3: CASSFLGAEDTQYF

J: TRBJ2-7
size: -
V: TRBV20-1
D: TRBD2
DNA: TGCAGTGCCGTAGGACTAGCGGGAGGGTGGTACTTC
CDR3: CSAVGLAGGWYF

J: TRBJ2-3
size: -
V: TRBV7-2
D: TRBD2
DNA: TGTGCCAGCAGCCAGGGGACTAGCGGGAGTCTGGATACGCAGTATTTT
CDR3: CASSQGTSGSLDTQYF

J: TRBJ2-5
size: -
V: TRBV29-1
D: TRBD1
DNA: TGCAGCGTGGCTTGGGACAGCCGACAAGAGACCCAGTACTTC
CDR3: CSVAWDSRQETQYF

J: TRBJ2-7
size: many
V: TRBV6-5
D: -
DNA: TGTGCCAGCCAAAAAAGGGGATACTACGAGCAGTACTTC
CDR3: CASQKRGYYEQYF

J: TRBJ2-5
size: few
V: TRBV29-1
D: -
DNA: TGCAGCGTTGCAGACGAGGAGACCCAGTACTTC
CDR3: CSVADEETQYF

J: TRBJ2-2
size: few
V: TRBV24-1
D: TRBD2
DNA: TGTGCCACCAGTCGGGGGGGACTAGATAACACCGGGGAGCTGTTTTTT
CDR3: CATSRGGLDNTGELFF

J: TRBJ1-2
size: -
V: TRBV20-1
D: -
DNA: TGCAGTGCTCCATTCTCAGGGGTCGGCTATGGCTACACCTTC
CDR3: CSAPFSGVGYGYTF

J: TRBJ2-2
size: few
V: TRBV11-2
D: -
DNA: TGTGCCAGCAGCTTAGATTTGCAGGCGGCGAACACCGGGGAGCTGTTTTTT
CDR3: CASSLDLQAANTGELFF

J: TRBJ1-2
size: few
V: TRBV30
D: -
DNA: TGTGCCGAATCCCCGGGGTGGAACTATGGCTACACCTTC
CDR3: CAESPGWNYGYTF

J: TRBJ2-7
size: -
V: TRBV24-1
D: -
DNA: TGTGCCACCAGTGGGAGGGGGAGACCCTACGAGCAGTACTTC
CDR3: CATSGRGRPYEQYF

J: TRBJ1-3
size: -
V: TRBV6-5
D: -
DNA: TGTGCCAGCAGTTCCGACCGCTTCTCTGGAAACACCATATATTTT
CDR3: CASSSDRFSGNTIYF

J: TRBJ1-3
size: few
V: TRBV6-6
D: -
DNA: TGTGCCAGCAGTCCTCCGGGACCGACTGGAAACACCATATATTTT
CDR3: CASSPPGPTGNTIYF

J: TRBJ1-1
size: -
V: TRBV7-2
D: -
DNA: TGTGCCAGCAGCTTAGCGGGCCAAGTGGGGAACACTGAAGCTTTCTTT
CDR3: CASSLAGQVGNTEAFF

J: TRBJ2-2
size: few
V: TRBV5-8
D: TRBD1
DNA: TGTGCCAGCAGCTGGGGACAGGGTGCCGGGGAGCTGTTTTTT
CDR3: CASSWGQGAGELFF

J: TRBJ2-1
size: few
V: TRBV24-1
D: -
DNA: TGTGCCACCAGTGGCCCTCGAACGGGGTTTTTTTTCTTC
CDR3: CATSGPRTGFFFF

J: TRBJ2-2
size: -
V: TRBV5-1
D: -
DNA: TGCGCCAGCAGCTTGGGCCCGGCGGGGGCTTTAACGAACACCGGGGAGCTGTTTTTT
CDR3: CASSLGPAGALTNTGELFF

J: TRBJ2-2
size: few
V: TRBV12-3/TRBV12-4
D: -
DNA: TGTGCCAGCAGTTTATATGAGGGAAAGGCCGGGGAGCTGTTTTTT
CDR3: CASSLYEGKAGELFF

J: TRBJ1-4
size: few
V: TRBV6-1
D: -
DNA: TGTGCCAGCTCTTTGGGGGGATCTGACGAAAAACTGTTTTTT
CDR3: CASSLGGSDEKLFF